This TCR beta chain was profiled in a study of blood T cell repertoires in COVID-19. Authors' processing steps: Nucleated cell counts were estimated from reference gene primer amplification. Clones were read by immunoSEQ multiplex PCR, and TCRdb kept only the in-frame ones, dropping some. That table is the source of V, J and clone size, and D and trimming were worked out from the DNA. The data contain about 180,000 clones, more than 75% of them seen just once; the ten biggest clones take up around 6.5%. The CDR3 is 14 amino acids. Germline V gives CDR1 SGHTA, CDR2 FQGNSA. V lost 4 bases and J lost 1, with 11 bases in between. Those who participated ranged in age from roughly 18 to 100 years and resided in approximately 26 US areas. Cohorts were based on clinical histories the participants reported. Donors in Cohort 3 counted as recovered after two negative PCRs, clearance, or symptom resolution. In this sample, this clone turned up once.

Material: PBMCs or T cells enriched from blood (not recorded which). V and J are TRBV7-2 and TRBJ2-7, with D tentatively TRBD2 (5 bases). This sequence was found in a woman aged 45 to 65 who had recovered from COVID-19. This CDR3 is CASSSVTGSYEQYF. The CDR3, as DNA: TGTGCCAGCAGCTCCGTCACGGGGTCCTACGAGCAGTACTTC.